The 9 T cell receptor beta chains listed next were all sequenced from one sample in a study of T cell responses to AZD1222 COVID-19 vaccine. The table came from immunoSEQ multiplex PCR; TCRdb's copy has only in-frame clones and leaves some out. Seen here are more than 150,000 clones, approximately 86% observed once, and the top ten hold more than 0.4%. The sample in question was peripheral blood, obtained on day 0 of AZD1222 vaccination. The source is an adult in good health.

This sequence joins TRBV9 and TRBJ1-4; no definite D call. Trimming stripped 4 bases from V and 4 bases from J, with 8 bases between. CDR3 size: 13 residues. The germline V gene has CDR1 SGDLS and CDR2 YYNGEE. In DNA form, the CDR3 reads TGTGCCAGCAGCCTCTGGGATAATGAAAAACTGTTTTTT. This sequence encodes CASSLWDNEKLFF.

With regard to this clone: Within the sample, other DNA sequences also encode this same CDR3. The V and J genes are TRBV27 and TRBJ2-7; D may correspond to TRBD1 or TRBD2 (5 bases each). Per the germline V gene, CDR1 is MNHEY and CDR2 is SMNVEV (reference sequence). V lost 2 bases and J 0 bases, leaving 5 bases between the germline ends. The CDR3 is made up of 13 amino acids. The CDR3 here is CASSLGGSYEQYF. CDR3 nucleotides: TGTGCCAGCAGTTTAGGGGGCTCCTACGAGCAGTACTTC.

This chain connects TRBV4-3 to TRBJ1-2; TRBD1 might be the D (6 bases). The length of the CDR3 is 15 residues. Trimming shortened V by 0 bases and J by 7 bases, and 15 bases separated the two germline ends. The V gene's germline CDR1 is LGHNA and CDR2 YSLEER. Here the CDR3 DNA reads TGCGCCAGCAGCCAAGAAGGGGGAGAGGCGTTTGGCTACACCTTC. Protein: CASSQEGGEAFGYTF.

The CDR3 sequence: CATKVSGGAGEQYF. CDR3 DNA sequence: TGTGCCACCAAAGTAAGCGGGGGGGCCGGCGAGCAGTACTTC. This chain connects TRBV28 to TRBJ2-7; 10 bases match TRBD2. The ends lost 10 bases at V and 6 bases at J; junction bases unmatched: 12. Germline V gives CDR1 MDHEN, CDR2 SYDVKM. The CDR3 is made up of 14 amino acids.

This chain connects TRBV30 to TRBJ1-6; D remains ambiguous. The CDR3 runs 13 residues. Germline lookup yields CDR1 GTSNPN and CDR2 SVGIG (reference sequence). With 5 bases removed from V and 9 bases from J, the gap between germline ends came to 14 bases. CDR3 protein: CAWGLDEGSPLHF. In nucleotides, the CDR3 is TGTGCCTGGGGACTCGATGAGGGTTCACCCCTCCACTTT.

The chain combines TRBV9 with TRBJ1-1; a weak D match, TRBD1 (6 bases). The CDR3 covers 14 residues. V gave up 4 bases and J gave up 1 base, with 11 bases separating them. Per germline, CDR1 SGDLS and CDR2 YYNGEE. CDR3 residues: CASSYRQANTEAFF. DNA for the CDR3: TGTGCCAGCAGCTATAGACAGGCGAACACTGAAGCTTTCTTT. Variable domain in full (rest from reference TRBV9 and TRBJ1-1): DSGVTQTPKHLITATGQRVTLRCSPRSGDLSVYWYQQSLDQGLQFLIQYYNGEERAKGNILERFSAQQFPDLHSELNLSSLELGDSALYFCASSYRQANTEAFFGQGTRLTVV.

The chain is built from TRBV28 and TRBJ2-7; tentatively, D is TRBD1 (7 bases). Germline V gene data show CDR1 as MDHEN and CDR2 as SYDVKM. This CDR3 is 14 amino acids long. The ends were cut back, 8 bases at V and 2 bases at J, with 16 bases in the middle. CDR3 protein: CASLQGGNTYEQYF. The CDR3 DNA reads as TGTGCCAGCCTCCAGGGGGGAAACACCTACGAGCAGTACTTC.

This chain uses TRBV6-5 with TRBJ1-4, with 7 positions matching TRBD1. Unmatched junction bases numbered 14, after V lost 9 bases and J lost 7 bases. CDR3 length: 15 residues. Germline CDR1 is MNHEY and CDR2 is SVGAGI. In DNA form, the CDR3 reads TGTGCCAGTCTACCGCGACAGGGTGGACGTGAAAAACTGTTTTTT. It codes for CASLPRQGGREKLFF.

This clone came up once. The rearrangement uses TRBV28 and TRBJ2-3; 8 positions match TRBD2. Germline CDR1 reads MDHEN; CDR2 reads SYDVKM. This CDR3 contains 15 residues. V lost 3 bases to trimming and J lost 1 base; unmatched junction nucleotides: 3. The CDR3 nucleotides read TGTGCCAGCAGTTTTACGACTAGCGGCACAGATACGCAGTATTTT. Its protein product is CASSFTTSGTDTQYF.